The 26 T cell receptor beta chains reported below all come from one sample, sequenced in a study of blood T cells in healthy people across ages. PCR was performed a second time for roughly 7 to 12 cycles using a sample-barcoded 5' primer and a J-beta primer mix. TCRdb called the 5' RACE reads again in MiXCR, with one record for every CDR3 protein. The profile shows 450,000 to 700,000 distinct CDR3 sequences, 27% of them singletons. The sequenced sample was blood. The receptors were gathered from a woman in her 70s in good health.

The CDR3 here is CASSLATGVGGHTF. The DNA for the CDR3 is TGTGCCAGCAGCTTAGCGACGGGGGTGGGCGGCCACACCTTC. The rearrangement links TRBV7-2 to TRBJ1-2; D possibly corresponds to TRBD1 (5 bases). Trimming took 0 bases from V and 12 from J, leaving 17 bases between them. The CDR3 has 14 amino acids. CDR1 and CDR2 from the germline V gene are SGHTA and FQGNSA.

CDR3 coding DNA: TGCGCCAGCAGCCAGCAAGGGGACCCCTACGAGCAGTACTTC. It specifies CASSQQGDPYEQYF. This chain uses TRBV5-1 with TRBJ2-7; D tentatively reads TRBD1 or TRBD2 (5 bases each). Trimming shortened V by 4 bases and J by 2 bases, and 13 bases separated the two germline ends. The V gene's germline CDR1 is SGHRS and CDR2 YFSETQ. CDR3 length equals 14 residues.

The rearrangement links TRBV7-9 to TRBJ2-4; 8 bases fit TRBD1. This CDR3 has 16 amino acids. Losses at the gene ends were 4 bases for V and 0 bases for J; bases not matched to a gene: 5. The V gene's germline CDR1 is SEHNR and CDR2 FQNEAQ (reference sequence). For the CDR3, the DNA is TGTGCCAGCAGCTCGGACAGGGCTCAAGCCAAAAACATTCAGTACTTC. Its translation: CASSSDRAQAKNIQYF.

This clonotype was seen a few times. The junction shows a germline mismatch at one end, possibly a read error. Written as DNA, the CDR3 is TGCGCCAGCAGCCCGACTAGCGACCATGAGACCCAGTACTTC. It is translated as CASSPTSDHETQYF. The chain employs TRBV5-1 and TRBJ2-5, with 8 bases that match TRBD2. Germline lookup yields CDR1 SGHRS and CDR2 YFSETQ. This CDR3 has 14 amino acids.

This rearrangement joins TRBV3-1 to TRBJ1-2; weak D call: TRBD1 (5 bases). There are 20 residues in the CDR3. Germline-derived CDR1 and CDR2 are LGHDT and YNNKEL (reference sequence). Between the trimmed V and J ends, which lost 3 bases and 0 bases, there was a span of 26 bases. The CDR3 DNA reads TGTGCCAGCAGCCATCAGGGCGGGGGAGCATCGTCCCGAGCTAACTATGGCTACACCTTC. Protein sequence: CASSHQGGGASSRANYGYTF.

This sequence joins TRBV9 and TRBJ1-4; weak D call: TRBD1 (6 bases). V was clipped by 4 bases and J by 8 bases, with 18 bases between them. Germline CDR1 is SGDLS and CDR2 is YYNGEE. CDR3 size: 15 residues. Here the CDR3 reads CASSLPGVEVEKLFF. CDR3 bases: TGTGCCAGCAGCTTGCCAGGGGTAGAAGTAGAAAAACTGTTTTTT.

This clonotype was detected many times. An end of the junction does not agree with germline; a read error may underlie this. The V and J genes are TRBV3-1 and TRBJ1-1; no definite D call. CDR1 and CDR2 from the germline V gene are LGHDT and YNNKEL (reference sequence). The CDR3 has 12 amino acids. This CDR3 is CASTSGVGEAFF. CDR3 nucleotides: TGTGCTAGCACGTCGGGCGTGGGTGAAGCTTTCTTT. The complete variable domain, with remaining parts taken from reference TRBV3-1 and TRBJ1-1, reads DTAVSQTPKYLVTQMGNDKSIKCEQNLGHDTMYWYKQDSKKFLKIMFSYNNKELIINETVPNRFSPKSPDKAHLNLHINSLELGDSAVYFCASTSGVGEAFFGQGTRLTVV.

This sequence joins TRBV4-3 and TRBJ1-4; 8 nucleotides match TRBD1. V lost 4 bases and J lost 6; bases outside the gene matches: 10. The germline CDR1 and CDR2 sequences are LGHNA and YSLEER. The CDR3 sequence is 16 residues long. CDR3 bases: TGCGCCAGCAGCCGCAGGGGGGGACAGGCCGATGAAAAACTGTTTTTT. This gives the protein CASSRRGGQADEKLFF.

This chain connects TRBV9 to TRBJ2-5; D gene ambiguous. TRBJ2-7 matches the DNA end more closely, so the J call is doubtful. The CDR3 has 15 amino acids. Germline loops: CDR1 SGDLS, CDR2 YYNGEE. This CDR3 is CASSVAVVGVYEQYF. The CDR3 DNA follows: TGTGCCAGCAGCGTAGCTGTCGTTGGGGTCTACGAGCAGTACTTC.

This chain joins TRBV29-1 and TRBJ1-1; the D gene is possibly TRBD1 (5 bases). Trimming stripped 5 bases from V and 7 bases from J, with 17 bases between. There are 13 residues in the CDR3. Germline loops: CDR1 SQVTM, CDR2 ANQGSEA. CDR3 in DNA: TGCAGCGTTTGGGGGGAATTTTATAGTGAAGCTTTCTTT. Translated: CSVWGEFYSEAFF.

This clonotype was detected only a few times. The chain carries TRBV10-3 and TRBJ2-3, with TRBD2 identical over 9 bases. Germline V gives CDR1 ENHRY, CDR2 SYGVKD. The CDR3 runs 17 residues. Trimming cost V 6 bases and J 1 base; bases outside gene matches: 11. The CDR3 nucleotides read TGTGCCATCAGCCTCGGTCCGGGACTAGCAGGCACAGATACGCAGTATTTT. Translated, it gives CAISLGPGLAGTDTQYF.

The chain employs TRBV3-1 and TRBJ1-2; D not resolved. The CDR3 spans 11 residues. Trimming removed 1 base at V and 4 bases at J, with 1 base between. The germline CDR1 and CDR2 sequences are LGHDT and YNNKEL (reference sequence). The CDR3 bases are TGTGCCAGCAGCCAAGCCTATGGCTACACCTTC. This translates into CASSQAYGYTF.

This clonotype has more than one count but fewer than ten. V and J are TRBV20-1 and TRBJ2-7, with 10 bases matching TRBD2. The CDR3 runs to 14 residues. CDR1 and CDR2 (germline): DFQATT, SNEGSKA (reference sequence). Trimming removed 3 bases from V and 5 bases from J; junction bases left unmatched: 7. CDR3 in DNA: TGCAGTGCTAGCAGACTAGCGGGCGCCAACGAGCAGTACTTC. This encodes CSASRLAGANEQYF.

The chain recombines TRBV11-2 with TRBJ2-1; TRBD1 might be the D (6 bases). This CDR3 is built from 16 residues. Germline values: CDR1 SGHAT, CDR2 FQNNGV. V was trimmed by 1 base and J by 4 bases, leaving 14 bases between them. As DNA, the CDR3 is TGTGCCAGCAGCTTAGTGGTGGGGGCCAATTACAATGAGCAGTTCTTC. It specifies CASSLVVGANYNEQFF.

Only a few counts were recorded for this clonotype. The V gene is TRBV7-9, the J gene TRBJ2-5, with D perhaps matching TRBD2 (6 bases). Trimming cost V 4 bases and J 11 bases, with 20 bases left between them. This CDR3 comprises 14 residues. Germline CDR1 and CDR2: SEHNR and FQNEAQ (reference sequence). The CDR3 DNA is TGTGCCAGCAGCTCAGAGGGGTTCTGGGGGGAGCAGTACTTC. The encoded protein is CASSSEGFWGEQYF.

The DNA for the CDR3 is TGTGCTAGTGAACCGGGACACACTATATACAATGAGCAGTTCTTC. Its protein product is CASEPGHTIYNEQFF. The rearrangement joins TRBV12-5 to TRBJ2-5, with D possibly being TRBD1 (6 bases). The J call is uncertain, as TRBJ2-1 better fits the DNA end. In germline, CDR1 is LGHNT, CDR2 FRNRAP. The CDR3 runs 15 residues.

There are a few counts of this clonotype. The chain couples TRBV20-1 to TRBJ1-5; 7 nucleotides align to TRBD1. Looked up from germline, CDR1 is DFQATT and CDR2 is SNEGSKA (reference sequence). The CDR3 runs to 15 residues. J was trimmed by 0 bases and V by 6 bases; bases with no gene match: 8. CDR3 in DNA: TGCAGTGCCTCCGGGACAGTGAATAGCAATCAGCCCCAGCATTTT. Protein: CSASGTVNSNQPQHF.

This CDR3 reads CASGGTGGSEKTQYF. The CDR3 DNA reads as TGTGCCAGCGGAGGGACAGGGGGCAGTGAGAAGACCCAGTACTTC. The chain carries TRBV11-2 and TRBJ2-5, with 12 bases matching TRBD1. The V and J ends lost 8 bases and 6 bases, in that order; junction bases with no gene match: 10. The germline CDR1 and CDR2 sequences are SGHAT and FQNNGV. The CDR3 loop spans 15 amino acids.

V and J are TRBV9 and TRBJ2-1, with TRBD2 matching 8 bases. The V segment lost 4 bases and the J segment 3 bases; nucleotides outside the gene matches: 12. The CDR3 consists of 17 residues. From germline, CDR1 is SGDLS and CDR2 YYNGEE. This chain's CDR3 is CASSPPQGGGLYNEQFF. CDR3 coding DNA: TGTGCCAGCAGCCCCCCGCAGGGCGGGGGGCTCTACAATGAGCAGTTCTTC. The complete variable domain, with remaining parts taken from reference TRBV9 and TRBJ2-1, reads DSGVTQTPKHLITATGQRVTLRCSPRSGDLSVYWYQQSLDQGLQFLIQYYNGEERAKGNILERFSAQQFPDLHSELNLSSLELGDSALYFCASSPPQGGGLYNEQFFGPGTRLTVL.

The V gene is TRBV5-1, the J gene TRBJ2-3; D is ambiguous. CDR1 and CDR2 from the germline V gene are SGHRS and YFSETQ. The CDR3 length is 11 residues. V dropped 6 bases and J dropped 5 bases, with 7 bases sitting between them. Written as DNA, the CDR3 is TGCGCCAGCACCCTCTTAGATACGCAGTATTTT. It encodes CASTLLDTQYF.

This clonotype came up a few times. The V call is TRBV20-1, the J call TRBJ1-3, with TRBD1 matching over 7 bases. V was clipped by 1 base and J by 10 bases; unmatched bases: 13. This CDR3 is built from 15 residues. Germline-derived CDR1 and CDR2 are DFQATT and SNEGSKA (reference sequence). CDR3 nucleotide sequence: TGCAGTGCTAGAGCCAAACAGGGGACCGGTGAGACCATATATTTT. This gives the protein CSARAKQGTGETIYF.

This chain links TRBV6-5 with TRBJ2-7, with D possibly TRBD1 on 5 matching bases. Germline CDR1 reads MNHEY; CDR2 reads SVGAGI. Trimming took off 5 bases at V and 0 bases at J, with 14 bases between the two ends. The CDR3 runs to 15 residues. Here the CDR3 reads CASSRQLEASYEQYF. CDR3 DNA: TGTGCCAGCAGTAGACAGCTAGAGGCCTCCTACGAGCAGTACTTC.

This clonotype was detected a few times. The chain uses TRBV7-2 and TRBJ1-2; TRBD1 aligns across 7 bases. Germline CDR1 reads SGHTA; CDR2 reads FQGNSA. The CDR3 contains 14 residues. V shed 5 bases and J 7 bases; nucleotides not matched to a gene: 10. Here the CDR3 reads CASSKDRDWGGYTF. The CDR3 DNA sequence: TGTGCCAGCAGCAAAGACAGGGATTGGGGTGGCTACACCTTC.

This chain joins TRBV24-1 and TRBJ2-1, with unresolved D. CDR3 size: 13 residues. CDR1 is KGHDR and CDR2 is SFDVKD in the germline V gene. V was cut by 4 bases and J by 9 bases, with 12 bases left in between. The CDR3 is CATSDRTLPEQFF. The CDR3, as DNA: TGTGCCACCAGTGACCGGACCCTGCCTGAGCAGTTCTTC.

Only a few counts were recorded for this clonotype. The chain uses TRBV9 and TRBJ2-7; D is unresolved. This CDR3 contains 18 residues. Trimming removed 0 bases at V and 3 bases at J, with 22 bases between. The germline gives CDR1 SGDLS, CDR2 YYNGEE. CDR3 region: CASSVEGNVGSSLYEQYF. The CDR3 DNA sequence: TGTGCCAGCAGCGTAGAAGGTAATGTGGGCAGCTCCCTCTACGAGCAGTACTTC. Based on the CDR3 plus reference TRBV9 and TRBJ2-7, the full variable domain is DSGVTQTPKHLITATGQRVTLRCSPRSGDLSVYWYQQSLDQGLQFLIQYYNGEERAKGNILERFSAQQFPDLHSELNLSSLELGDSALYFCASSVEGNVGSSLYEQYFGPGTRLTVT.

The V gene is TRBV20-1, the J gene TRBJ2-4; D is perhaps TRBD2 (6 bases). This CDR3 has 14 amino acids. The V end was cut by 0 bases, the J end by 7 bases, with 13 bases between. Germline values: CDR1 DFQATT, CDR2 SNEGSKA (reference sequence). DNA for the CDR3: TGCAGTGCTAGAGATTCCCGCGGGGCCAACATTCAGTACTTC. It translates to CSARDSRGANIQYF.